The 18 T cell receptor beta chains listed next were all sequenced from one sample in a study of response to subunit inactivated influenza vaccine. TCRdb reprocessed the RT-PCR reads via MiXCR and lists one record per CDR3 protein. The sample holds 750,000 to 850,000 distinct CDR3 sequences, less than 20% seen once. The sample was PBMCs from blood, taken about 5 days after vaccination. Receptors originate from a man aged 45-60 years who received an inactivated influenza vaccine.

The chain employs TRBV18 and TRBJ1-1, with no clear D. The V and J ends lost 0 bases and 1 base respectively, with 6 bases between them. The germline V gene has CDR1 KGHSH and CDR2 LQKENI. CDR3 length: 14 amino acids. CDR3 in amino acids: CASSPPAGNTEAFF. The CDR3 DNA sequence: TGTGCCAGCTCACCACCGGCTGGGAACACTGAAGCTTTCTTT.

This clonotype was counted a few times. This sequence joins TRBV2 and TRBJ1-1, with D perhaps TRBD1 (5 bases). V lost 1 base and J 7 bases, leaving 10 bases between the germline ends. Germline lookup yields CDR1 SNHLY and CDR2 FYNNEI. CDR3 length equals 13 residues. The CDR3 DNA reads TGTGCCAGCAGTGAAGGCAGGGCAGGTGAAGCTTTCTTT. It yields the protein CASSEGRAGEAFF.

The sample holds a few counts of this clonotype. The chain uses TRBV7-8 and TRBJ1-4; maybe TRBD1 (5 bases). Germline CDR1 is SGHVS and CDR2 is FQNEAQ. This CDR3 region has 15 residues. V dropped 1 base and J dropped 6 bases, with 12 bases sitting between them. The CDR3 coding sequence is TGTGCCAGCAGCTTAGGGCAGGGAGCGGATGAAAAACTGTTTTTT. Amino acids: CASSLGQGADEKLFF.

This clonotype was recorded at least ten times. The rearrangement links TRBV20-1 to TRBJ2-1; 7 bases match TRBD2. The CDR3 has 14 amino acids. The germline V gene encodes CDR1 DFQATT and CDR2 SNEGSKA (reference sequence). V gave up 1 base and J gave up 8 bases; unmatched junction bases: 8. In DNA, the CDR3 is TGCAGTGCTAGAGTGCCAGGGACTACCCATGAGCAGTTCTTC. It encodes CSARVPGTTHEQFF.

The chain employs TRBV30 and TRBJ2-7, with D hard to call. CDR3 length: 14 amino acids. The germline gives CDR1 GTSNPN, CDR2 SVGIG (reference sequence). Trimming cost V 1 base and J 2 bases, with 12 bases left between them. The CDR3 DNA reads as TGTGCCTGGAGTGGTAGCAGGCGAACCTACGAGCAGTACTTC. Amino acids: CAWSGSRRTYEQYF.

This clonotype has just a few counts. The V and J genes are TRBV7-2 and TRBJ1-5; 7 bases are a match to TRBD1. Germline assignment: CDR1 SGHTA and CDR2 FQGNSA. CDR3 length: 17 residues. V dropped 1 base and J dropped 0; count of bases not matched to a gene: 6. The CDR3 is CASSLVSGGGSNQPQHF. CDR3 in DNA: TGTGCCAGCAGCTTAGTTTCAGGGGGTGGTAGCAATCAGCCCCAGCATTTT.

This clonotype was detected ten times or more. This rearrangement joins TRBV11-1 to TRBJ2-3; TRBD2 agrees at 11 bases. Per germline, CDR1 SGHAT and CDR2 FQDESV (reference sequence). This CDR3 comprises 18 residues. With V trimmed by 2 bases and J by 1 base, 8 bases remained unmatched. Written as DNA, the CDR3 is TGTGCCAGCAGCTTACCCCCCCGACTAGCGGGGCGCACAGATACGCAGTATTTT. Translation: CASSLPPRLAGRTDTQYF. Full variable domain (rest looked up from reference TRBV11-1 and TRBJ2-3): EAEVAQSPRYKITEKSQAVAFWCDPISGHATLYWYRQILGQGPELLVQFQDESVVDDSQLPKDRFSAERLKGVDSTLKIQPAELGDSAMYLCASSLPPRLAGRTDTQYFGPGTRLTVL.

Many counts were recorded for this clonotype. Compared with germline, one end of the junction differs, possibly owing to a read error. The chain has TRBV5-1 and TRBJ2-2; D ambiguous. From germline, CDR1 is SGHRS and CDR2 YFSETQ. The CDR3 is made up of 15 amino acids. Here the CDR3 DNA reads TGTGCCAGCAGCTTGGGCGGAACGAACACCGGGGAGCTGTTTTTT. Its translation is CASSLGGTNTGELFF.

The rearrangement joins TRBV28 to TRBJ1-6; D unresolved. CDR1 and CDR2 from the germline V gene are MDHEN and SYDVKM. The V end lost 7 bases, the J end lost 0 bases, and 10 bases lay between the germline ends. The CDR3 loop spans 15 amino acids. In nucleotides, the CDR3 is TGTGCCAGCACTGTTGGGAGCTCCTATAATTCACCCCTCCACTTT. Its protein is CASTVGSSYNSPLHF.

The chain is built from TRBV4-1 and TRBJ2-4; tentative D call: TRBD1 (5 bases). In germline, CDR1 is MGHRA, CDR2 YSYEKL. The CDR3 has 16 residues. Deletions cut 1 base from V and 3 bases from J, with 13 bases between. The CDR3 here is CASSQGARANKNIQYF. DNA of the CDR3: TGCGCCAGCAGCCAAGGGGCCAGGGCAAACAAAAACATTCAGTACTTC.

This clonotype has more than one count but fewer than ten. V usage is TRBV7-2 and J usage is TRBJ2-7; 8 nucleotides match TRBD2. After removal of 1 base from V and 4 bases from J, the junction contained 3 bases not matched to a gene. The CDR3 covers 14 residues. Per germline, CDR1 SGHTA and CDR2 FQGNSA. Here the CDR3 DNA reads TGTGCCAGCAGCTTAGTCCCTAGCGGGTACGAGCAGTACTTC. Protein sequence: CASSLVPSGYEQYF.

The chain joins TRBV6-2 or TRBV6-3 to TRBJ2-1, with D tentatively TRBD1 (6 bases). The ends were cut back, 4 bases at V and 5 bases at J, with 15 bases in the middle. Germline CDR1 MNHEY, CDR2 SVGEGT. The CDR3 spans 15 residues. CDR3 nucleotides: TGTGCCAGCAGTTTCGGCTACAGGGAGAACAATGAGCAGTTCTTC. This codes for CASSFGYRENNEQFF.

This clonotype was observed a handful of times. CDR3 sequence: CASSRDDATNEKLFF. For the CDR3, the DNA is TGCGCCAGCAGCCGGGACGATGCAACTAATGAAAAACTGTTTTTT. The genes are TRBV10-2 and TRBJ1-4, with D maybe TRBD1 (5 bases). This CDR3 comprises 15 residues. Trimming removed 6 bases at V and 0 bases at J, with 11 bases between. Germline CDR1 WSHSY, CDR2 SAAADI.

This clonotype has more than one count but fewer than ten. The V gene is TRBV24-1, the J gene TRBJ2-5; D uncertain. Per germline, CDR1 KGHDR and CDR2 SFDVKD. The CDR3 extends over 14 amino acids. V was shortened by 0 bases and J by 5 bases, with 9 bases between the two germline ends. As DNA, the CDR3 is TGTGCCACCAGTGATTTGGACGAGATTGAGACCCAGTACTTC. This codes for CATSDLDEIETQYF.

J is TRBJ1-1 and V is TRBV7-2; D perhaps matches TRBD1 (5 bases). Germline-derived CDR1 and CDR2 are SGHTA and FQGNSA. The CDR3 extends over 14 amino acids. V gave up 3 bases and J gave up 7 bases, with 15 bases separating them. DNA for the CDR3: TGTGCCAGCAGCTTCCCAGGGAATTGGGGTGAAGCTTTCTTT. This sequence encodes CASSFPGNWGEAFF.

This sequence joins TRBV7-2 and TRBJ2-3; no clear D gene. The CDR3 length is 15 residues. The V end was cut by 5 bases, the J end by 2 bases, with 14 bases between. Germline V gene sequence: CDR1 SGHTA, CDR2 FQGNSA. The CDR3 region has the DNA TGTGCCAGCAGCGCTTGGTCGCAGACCACAGATACGCAGTATTTT. Amino acids: CASSAWSQTTDTQYF.

This chain connects TRBV5-1 to TRBJ2-2, with a possible D match to TRBD2 (5 bases). The CDR3 is 15 residues long. V was shortened by 0 bases and J by 5 bases, with 11 bases between the two germline ends. Germline CDR1 and CDR2: SGHRS and YFSETQ. CDR3 sequence: CASSLGQVATGELFF. Here the CDR3 DNA reads TGCGCCAGCAGCTTGGGCCAGGTAGCGACCGGGGAGCTGTTTTTT.

The V call is TRBV20-1, the J call TRBJ2-3; 8 nucleotides align to TRBD2. CDR3 length equals 14 residues. Trimming at V came to 4 bases and at J to 0 bases, leaving 3 bases not matched to a gene. Per the germline V gene, CDR1 is DFQATT and CDR2 is SNEGSKA (reference sequence). The CDR3 loop reads CSATASGSTDTQYF. The CDR3 region has the DNA TGCAGTGCTACCGCTAGCGGGAGCACAGATACGCAGTATTTT.